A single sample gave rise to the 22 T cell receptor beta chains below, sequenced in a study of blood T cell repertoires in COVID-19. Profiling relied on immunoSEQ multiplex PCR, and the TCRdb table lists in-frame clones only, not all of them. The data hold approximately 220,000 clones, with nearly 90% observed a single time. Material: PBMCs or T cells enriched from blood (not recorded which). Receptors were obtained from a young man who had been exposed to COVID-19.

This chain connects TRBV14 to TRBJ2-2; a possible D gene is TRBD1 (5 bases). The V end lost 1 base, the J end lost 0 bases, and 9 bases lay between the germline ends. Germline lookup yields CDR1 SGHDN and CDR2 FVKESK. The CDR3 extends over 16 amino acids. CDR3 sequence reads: CASSQVWTPNTGELFF. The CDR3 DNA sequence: TGTGCCAGCAGCCAAGTTTGGACACCGAACACCGGGGAGCTGTTTTTT.

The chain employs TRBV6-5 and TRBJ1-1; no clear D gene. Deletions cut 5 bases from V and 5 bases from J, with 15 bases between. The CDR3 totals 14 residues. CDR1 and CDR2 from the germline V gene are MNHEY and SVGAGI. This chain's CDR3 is CASSRQEGETEAFF. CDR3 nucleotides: TGTGCCAGCAGTAGACAAGAGGGTGAGACTGAAGCTTTCTTT.

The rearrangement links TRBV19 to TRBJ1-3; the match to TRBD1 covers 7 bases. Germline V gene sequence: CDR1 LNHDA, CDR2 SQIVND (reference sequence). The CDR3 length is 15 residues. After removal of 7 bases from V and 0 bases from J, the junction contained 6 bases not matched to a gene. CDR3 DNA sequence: TGTGCCAGTACCTTCTGGGACAGCTCTGGAAACACCATATATTTT. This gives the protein CASTFWDSSGNTIYF. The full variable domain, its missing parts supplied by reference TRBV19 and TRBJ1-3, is DGGITQSPKYLFRKEGQNVTLSCEQNLNHDAMYWYRQDPGQGLRLIYYSQIVNDFQKGDIAEGYSVSREKKESFPLTVTSAQKNPTAFYLCASTFWDSSGNTIYFGEGSWLTVV.

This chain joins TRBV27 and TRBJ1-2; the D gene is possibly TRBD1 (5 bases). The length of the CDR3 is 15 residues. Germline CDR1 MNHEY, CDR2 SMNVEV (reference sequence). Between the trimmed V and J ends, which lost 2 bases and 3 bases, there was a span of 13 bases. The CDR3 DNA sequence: TGTGCCAGCAGTTTAAGTCAACAGGAATACTATGGCTACACCTTC. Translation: CASSLSQQEYYGYTF.

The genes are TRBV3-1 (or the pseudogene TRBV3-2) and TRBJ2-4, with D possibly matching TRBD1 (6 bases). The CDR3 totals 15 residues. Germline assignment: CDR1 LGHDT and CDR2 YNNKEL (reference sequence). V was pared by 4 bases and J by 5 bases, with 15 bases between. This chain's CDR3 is CASSPTRDTENIQYF. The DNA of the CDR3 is TGTGCCAGCAGCCCGACTCGGGACACCGAAAACATTCAGTACTTC.

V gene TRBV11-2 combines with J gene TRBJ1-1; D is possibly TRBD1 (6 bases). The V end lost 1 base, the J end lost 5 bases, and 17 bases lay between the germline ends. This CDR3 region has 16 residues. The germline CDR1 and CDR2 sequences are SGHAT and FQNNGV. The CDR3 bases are TGTGCCAGCAGCTTAGGGGTGGGGGCAAGAGGTACTGAAGCTTTCTTT. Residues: CASSLGVGARGTEAFF.

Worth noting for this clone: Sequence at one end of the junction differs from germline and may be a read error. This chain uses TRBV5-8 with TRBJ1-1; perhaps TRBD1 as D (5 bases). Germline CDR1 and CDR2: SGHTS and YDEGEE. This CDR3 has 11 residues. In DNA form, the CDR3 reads TGTGCCAGCAGCTTGCTGCAGGACATCCTGTTC. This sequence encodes CASSLLQDILF.

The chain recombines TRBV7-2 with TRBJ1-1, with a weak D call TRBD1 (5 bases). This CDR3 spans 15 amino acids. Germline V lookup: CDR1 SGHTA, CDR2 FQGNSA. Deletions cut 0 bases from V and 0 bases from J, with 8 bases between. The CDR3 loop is CASSLAAGLNTEAFF. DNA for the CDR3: TGTGCCAGCAGCTTAGCAGCGGGGCTGAACACTGAAGCTTTCTTT. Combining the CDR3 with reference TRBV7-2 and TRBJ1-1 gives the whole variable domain GAGVSQSPSNKVTEKGKDVELRCDPISGHTALYWYRQSLGQGLEFLIYFQGNSAPDKSGLPSDRFSAERTGGSVSTLTIQRTQQEDSAVYLCASSLAAGLNTEAFFGQGTRLTVV.

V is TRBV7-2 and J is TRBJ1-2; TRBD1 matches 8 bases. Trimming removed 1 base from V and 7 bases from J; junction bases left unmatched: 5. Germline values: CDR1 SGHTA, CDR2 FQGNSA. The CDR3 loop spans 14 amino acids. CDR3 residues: CASSLVRQGAGYTF. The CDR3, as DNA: TGTGCCAGCAGCTTAGTTAGGCAGGGGGCTGGCTACACCTTC.

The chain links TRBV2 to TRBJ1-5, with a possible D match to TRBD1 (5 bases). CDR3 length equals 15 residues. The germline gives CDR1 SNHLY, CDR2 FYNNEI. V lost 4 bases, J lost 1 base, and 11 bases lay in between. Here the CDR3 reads CASSGVGESNQPQHF. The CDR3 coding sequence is TGTGCCAGCAGTGGGGTAGGGGAAAGCAATCAGCCCCAGCATTTT.

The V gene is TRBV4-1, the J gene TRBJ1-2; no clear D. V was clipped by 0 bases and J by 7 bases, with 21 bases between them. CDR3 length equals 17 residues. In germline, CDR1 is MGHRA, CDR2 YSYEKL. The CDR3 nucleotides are TGCGCCAGCAGCCAAGAGCTTTCCGGGTTTGTTGTGGGTGGCTACACCTTC. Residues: CASSQELSGFVVGGYTF.

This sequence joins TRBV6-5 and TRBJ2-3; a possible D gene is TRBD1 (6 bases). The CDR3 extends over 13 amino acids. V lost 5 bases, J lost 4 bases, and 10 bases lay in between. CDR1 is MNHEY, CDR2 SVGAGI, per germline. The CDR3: CASSIDRSDTQYF. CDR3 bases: TGTGCCAGCAGTATTGACAGGTCAGATACGCAGTATTTT.

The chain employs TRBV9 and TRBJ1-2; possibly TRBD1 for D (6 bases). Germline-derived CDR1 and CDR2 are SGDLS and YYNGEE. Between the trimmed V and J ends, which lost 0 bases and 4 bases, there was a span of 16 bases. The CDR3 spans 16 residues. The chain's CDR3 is CASSVGGQGQGYGYTF. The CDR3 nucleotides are TGTGCCAGCAGCGTAGGAGGGCAGGGGCAGGGCTATGGCTACACCTTC.

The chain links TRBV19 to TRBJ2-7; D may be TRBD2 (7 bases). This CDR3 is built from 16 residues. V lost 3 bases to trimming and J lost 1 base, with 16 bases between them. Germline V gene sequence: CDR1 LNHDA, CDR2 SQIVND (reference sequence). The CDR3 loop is CASSMGGRNPSYEQYF. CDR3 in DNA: TGTGCCAGTAGTATGGGGGGGCGGAATCCTTCCTACGAGCAGTACTTC.

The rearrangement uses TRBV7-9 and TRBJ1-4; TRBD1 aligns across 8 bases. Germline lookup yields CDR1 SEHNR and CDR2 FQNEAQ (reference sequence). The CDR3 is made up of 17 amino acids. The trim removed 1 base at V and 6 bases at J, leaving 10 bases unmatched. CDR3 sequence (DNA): TGTGCCAGCAGCTTAGGACAGACCACAGGGGGGGATGAAAAACTGTTTTTT. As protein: CASSLGQTTGGDEKLFF.

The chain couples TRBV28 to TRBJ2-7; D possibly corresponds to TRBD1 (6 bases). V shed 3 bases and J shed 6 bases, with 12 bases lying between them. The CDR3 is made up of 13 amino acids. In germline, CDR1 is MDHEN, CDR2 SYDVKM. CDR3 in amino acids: CASSLIGGSEQYF. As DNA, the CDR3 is TGTGCCAGCAGTTTGATAGGGGGAAGCGAGCAGTACTTC.

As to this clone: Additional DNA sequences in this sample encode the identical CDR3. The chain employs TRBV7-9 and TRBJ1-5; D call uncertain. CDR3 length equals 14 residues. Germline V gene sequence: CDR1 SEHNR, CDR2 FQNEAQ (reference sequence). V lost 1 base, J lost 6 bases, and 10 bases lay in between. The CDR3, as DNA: TGTGCCAGCAGCTTAGTCGGGGAAGGTCAGCCCCAGCATTTT. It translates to CASSLVGEGQPQHF.

The CDR3 DNA is TGCGCCAGCGCCTCGCGGGGGGTTGGCACCGGGGAGCTGTTTTTT. Its translation is CASASRGVGTGELFF. The chain is built from TRBV5-1 and TRBJ2-2; 8 nucleotides line up with TRBD2. Germline V lookup: CDR1 SGHRS, CDR2 YFSETQ. The CDR3 is 15 residues long. With 7 bases clipped from V and 4 bases from J, the junction kept 9 bases outside the gene matches.

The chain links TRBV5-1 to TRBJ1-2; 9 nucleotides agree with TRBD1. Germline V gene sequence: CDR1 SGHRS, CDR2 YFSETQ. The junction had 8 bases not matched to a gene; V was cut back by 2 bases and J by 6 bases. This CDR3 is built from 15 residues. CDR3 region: CASSLPTTGGDGYTF. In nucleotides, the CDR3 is TGCGCCAGCAGCTTACCAACGACAGGGGGAGATGGCTACACCTTC.

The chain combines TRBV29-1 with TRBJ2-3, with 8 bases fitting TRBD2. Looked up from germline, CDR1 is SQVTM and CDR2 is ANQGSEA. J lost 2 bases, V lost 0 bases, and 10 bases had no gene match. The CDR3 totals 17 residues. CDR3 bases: TGCAGCGTTGAAGATGAGGGGAGCGGGGGTTCCACAGATACGCAGTATTTT. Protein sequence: CSVEDEGSGGSTDTQYF.

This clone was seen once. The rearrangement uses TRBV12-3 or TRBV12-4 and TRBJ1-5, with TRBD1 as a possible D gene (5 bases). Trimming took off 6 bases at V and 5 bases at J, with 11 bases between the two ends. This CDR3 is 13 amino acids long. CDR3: CASSRTGYQPQHF. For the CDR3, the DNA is TGTGCCAGCAGCCGAACAGGTTATCAGCCCCAGCATTTT.

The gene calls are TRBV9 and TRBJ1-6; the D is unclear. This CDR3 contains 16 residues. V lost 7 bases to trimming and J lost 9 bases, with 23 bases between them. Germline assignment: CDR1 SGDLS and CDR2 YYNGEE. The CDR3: CASSGEVGDLGSPLHF. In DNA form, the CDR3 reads TGTGCCAGCTCCGGGGAGGTCGGAGACTTGGGTTCACCCCTCCACTTT.